This T cell receptor (beta chain) was recorded in a study of blood T cell repertoires in COVID-19. About the research overall: Samples taken during acute and convalescent COVID-19 were collected in the United States, Italy and Spain. The cDNA or gDNA used as material had been derived from T cells, B-cell-depleted T cells, or PBMCs.

Assay used: immunoSEQ multiplex PCR; TCRdb lists only in-frame clones, some missing. The table shows under 250,000 clones, with approximately 86% occurring only once. Per germline, CDR1 KGHDR and CDR2 SFDVKD. CDR3 length: 12 amino acids. The V and J ends lost 7 bases and 1 base respectively, with 6 bases between them. The rearrangement links TRBV24-1 to TRBJ1-1; D is perhaps TRBD1 (6 bases). Input material: peripheral blood. This clonotype was sampled from a woman aged 70-85 years with active or convalescent COVID-19. The CDR3 here is CATRDRNTEAFF. CDR3 sequence (DNA): TGTGCCACCAGGGACAGGAACACTGAAGCTTTCTTT.